Many counts were recorded for the clone carrying this TCR beta chain. This record belongs to a study of identical twins. TCRdb independently ran MiXCR on the 5' RACE reads; one entry per CDR3 protein. The sample includes approximately 210,000 distinct CDR3 sequences, around 6.5% seen only once; the top ten take 13% to 15%. These sequences were also reported in another study, on T cells expressing NK-cell markers.

Sequencing was done on a sample of CD8+ T cells sorted from blood. The TCR was taken from a woman aged 18-30 years in good health.

CDR3 in DNA: TGCAGTGCTAGCGGGGGGGCCCGCTACAATGAGCAGTTCTTC. It encodes CSASGGARYNEQFF. This chain uses TRBV20-1 with TRBJ2-1; 8 positions match TRBD2. The CDR3 is 14 residues long. The V segment lost 3 bases and the J segment 3 bases; nucleotides outside the gene matches: 4. CDR1 is DFQATT, CDR2 SNEGSKA, per germline (reference sequence).